This TCR beta chain was recorded in a study of CD8+CD57+ T cells in acquired aplastic anemia (dated by TCRdb to 2016 to 2018). Regarding the study in general: A mean of about 3.2 ug of DNA, ranging from about 0.17 to 30 ug, was extracted from sorted CD4+ and CD8+ cells. A CD8+CD57+ expansion meant a frequency higher than the mean frequency seen in healthy subjects.

Broader findings and caveats from the paper: Between patients and healthy controls, no significant difference in CD8+ Simpson's diversity was found (P=0.060). Although around 30 CD8+ CDR3 sequences were shared by patients and controls, these sequences appeared highly expressed in patients and within the immunodominant clones of patients.

Flow cytometry had shown CD8+CD57+ cell expansion in the patients selected for sequencing. Every patient had severe acquired aplastic anemia, diagnosed using the International Study of Aplastic Anemia and Agranulocytosis and Camitta criteria. No therapy had been received by the patients at the time of blood sampling. In the study, sorted CD4+ and CD8+ blood T cells from patients with severe aplastic anemia and from healthy subjects underwent deep sequencing of TCR repertoires. Patients were enrolled under clinicaltrials.gov protocols 00001620, 01623167, 00001397, 00071045, 00081523 and 00961064 in the USA. Ficoll-Paque density gradient centrifugation was used to isolate peripheral blood mononuclear cells. Before DNA extraction, CD4+ and CD8+ T cells were sorted with FACS or magnetic beads. Notes on this clonotype: It has no known antigen specificity. No much larger clone exists at a distance of one base, and base qualities are not known.

Genomic DNA served as template for TCR beta VDJ combination and CDR3 sequence profiling. An Illumina HiSeq 2000 was used for TCR repertoire sequencing. Processing in the source paper ran as follows. Repertoires were assessed using TRBV/TRBJ rearrangement plots, CDR3 size and DJ length profiles, and Simpson's diversity index. The most abundant DNA sequence in the deep sequencing data was taken as the immunodominant clone. CDR3 amino acid sequences were checked for sharing across subjects and were also compared against the VDJdb database and published repertoires. TCRdb's own reprocessing of the public reads used fastp at Q25 and MiXCR and kept productive beta chains. CDR3 protein duplicates are merged, each entry listing the most common genes and DNA. The V and J calls shown here were made by TCRdb, not taken from the authors' results. This sample gives over 150,000 distinct CDR3 sequences in total; about 50% of them show up just once. Roughly 12% of the sample is taken by the ten largest.

CDR1 and CDR2 are drawn from the germline V gene: SGHTA, FQGNSA. The CDR3 sequence holds 11 residues, the cysteine and phenylalanine included. The entry retains the CDR3 DNA only, 33 bases that are in frame from base 1. Trimming at the junction amounts to 8 bases on V and 4 bases on J, and the germline ends lie 9 bases apart. This receptor was obtained from a human donor with aplastic anemia. The rearranged chain carries TRBV7-2 and TRBJ2-7; the D gene remains uncertain. The sample taken for sequencing was sorted CD4+, CD8+, or CD8+CD57+ T cells (not recorded which) from PBMCs. The bases are TGTGCCAGCGGTACGGAATACGAGCAGTACTTC. It encodes CASGTEYEQYF.